Presented here are 23 T cell receptor beta chains from one specimen sequenced in a study of shared clonotypes between healthy human individuals. TCRdb's table, derived via immunoSEQ multiplex PCR, lists solely in-frame clones and lacks some. The repertoire holds 400,000 to 600,000 clones, 90% to 97% seen once, with about 0.06% in the top ten. The sample was naive CD4+ T cells sorted from blood. Noted subset: CD45RA+ positively selected. Receptor source: a woman aged 25 to 39 in good health.

The chain employs TRBV5-1 and TRBJ2-7; TRBD2 aligns across 14 bases. J was trimmed by 1 base and V by 4 bases; bases with no gene match: 13. The CDR3 runs 19 residues. CDR1 SGHRS and CDR2 YFSETQ come from the germline V gene. In nucleotides, the CDR3 is TGCGCCAGCAGCACAGGACTAGCGGGAGGACGCAATGGTTCCTACGAGCAGTACTTC. Amino acids: CASSTGLAGGRNGSYEQYF.

The gene calls are TRBV19 and TRBJ1-5, with D possibly being TRBD1 (5 bases). The V gene's germline CDR1 is LNHDA and CDR2 SQIVND (reference sequence). The length of the CDR3 is 13 residues. The V gene lost 7 bases and the J gene lost 11 bases, with 18 bases spanning the gap. The CDR3 loop reads CASTGTRVEAQHF. CDR3 sequence (DNA): TGTGCCAGTACCGGGACCCGGGTTGAAGCCCAGCATTTT.

The V gene is TRBV5-4, the J gene TRBJ2-6, with a tentative D call TRBD1 (6 bases). V was shortened by 3 bases and J by 0 bases, with 13 bases between the two germline ends. This CDR3 is 17 amino acids long. Germline loops: CDR1 SGHNT, CDR2 YYREEE (reference sequence). CDR3 DNA sequence: TGTGCCAGCAGCTCGGCTTGGGACACCTCTGGGGCCAACGTCCTGACTTTC. Translation gives CASSSAWDTSGANVLTF.

This chain uses TRBV19 with TRBJ2-3; D is unresolved. Trimming stripped 3 bases from V and 2 bases from J, with 9 bases between. The CDR3 consists of 14 residues. The germline CDR1 and CDR2 sequences are LNHDA and SQIVND (reference sequence). CDR3 nucleotides: TGTGCCAGTAGTATGTACATCTACACAGATACGCAGTATTTT. Translating gives CASSMYIYTDTQYF.

V gene TRBV9 combines with J gene TRBJ2-2; TRBD2 matches 15 bases. Germline-derived CDR1 and CDR2 are SGDLS and YYNGEE. The V and J ends lost 5 bases and 5 bases, in that order; junction bases with no gene match: 7. This CDR3 has 17 residues. The CDR3 protein is CASRPGLAGGRTGELFF. The DNA for the CDR3 is TGTGCCAGCAGGCCGGGACTAGCGGGAGGTCGGACCGGGGAGCTGTTTTTT.

The J gene is TRBJ2-1, the V gene TRBV19, with TRBD2 matching 12 bases. Germline CDR1 is LNHDA and CDR2 is SQIVND (reference sequence). This CDR3 is 16 amino acids long. Germline trimming cut 1 base from V and 9 bases from J; bases unmatched to any gene: 7. DNA of the CDR3: TGTGCCAGTAGTATAGGACCGGGACTAGCGGGTTCTGAGCAGTTCTTC. It is translated as CASSIGPGLAGSEQFF.

The V call is TRBV27, the J call TRBJ1-6; D might be TRBD1 (5 bases). This CDR3 is 15 amino acids long. With 1 base removed from V and 10 bases from J, the gap between germline ends came to 14 bases. Germline V gives CDR1 MNHEY, CDR2 SMNVEV (reference sequence). The CDR3 DNA reads as TGTGCCAGCAGTTTATTGGGGGAATTCCGATCACCCCTCCACTTT. Its protein is CASSLLGEFRSPLHF.

This clone was observed once. The chain is built from TRBV14 and TRBJ1-1; D ambiguous. CDR3 size: 12 residues. V lost 4 bases and J 1 base, leaving 4 bases between the germline ends. CDR1 and CDR2 (germline): SGHDN, FVKESK. CDR3 DNA sequence: TGTGCCAGCAGCCGTAGGAACACTGAAGCTTTCTTT. Amino acid sequence: CASSRRNTEAFF.

In the case of this clone: Other nucleotide sequences in the sample specify the same CDR3. This chain connects TRBV28 to TRBJ1-6; D remains ambiguous. Per the germline V gene, CDR1 is MDHEN and CDR2 is SYDVKM. CDR3 length: 13 amino acids. The V end was cut by 4 bases, the J end by 7 bases, with 8 bases between. This CDR3 is CASSSPGNSPLHF. The CDR3, as DNA: TGTGCCAGCAGTTCTCCGGGAAATTCACCCCTCCACTTT.

The chain links TRBV4-1 to TRBJ2-6; TRBD1 aligns across 10 bases. Germline CDR1 is MGHRA and CDR2 is YSYEKL. Trimming cost V 4 bases and J 4 bases; bases outside gene matches: 10. The CDR3 is 18 amino acids. The CDR3 DNA follows: TGCGCCAGCAGCCCGGCGGGACAGGGGACTCCCGGGGCCAACGTCCTGACTTTC. It is translated as CASSPAGQGTPGANVLTF.

The rearrangement joins TRBV7-8 to TRBJ2-5; no firm D call. This CDR3 spans 14 amino acids. The V gene lost 1 base and the J gene lost 3 bases, with 9 bases spanning the gap. Per the germline V gene, CDR1 is SGHVS and CDR2 is FQNEAQ. CDR3 coding DNA: TGTGCCAGCAGCTTAGTAATTAGTGAAGAGACCCAGTACTTC. As protein: CASSLVISEETQYF.

This chain links TRBV6-6 with TRBJ1-5; D may be TRBD1 (5 bases). V lost 0 bases, J lost 6 bases, and 15 bases lay in between. Germline V lookup: CDR1 MNHNY, CDR2 SVGAGI (reference sequence). The CDR3 sequence is 16 residues long. The CDR3 DNA sequence: TGTGCCAGCAGTTACTCTCAGGGTGGTGTGGGTCAGCCCCAGCATTTT. Translating it yields CASSYSQGGVGQPQHF.

The chain uses TRBV28 and TRBJ1-5; no clear D gene. The CDR3 spans 15 residues. CDR1 and CDR2 (germline): MDHEN, SYDVKM. Trimming removed 2 bases at V and 0 bases at J, with 8 bases between. CDR3: CASSLRLYSNQPQHF. CDR3 nucleotides: TGTGCCAGCAGTTTAAGGCTTTATAGCAATCAGCCCCAGCATTTT.

The CDR3 sequence is CSARGPDTQYF. Here the CDR3 DNA reads TGCAGTGCTAGAGGGCCAGATACGCAGTATTTT. V usage is TRBV20-1 and J usage is TRBJ2-3, with D hard to call. V was shortened by 1 base and J by 4 bases, with 3 bases between the two germline ends. Per germline, CDR1 DFQATT and CDR2 SNEGSKA (reference sequence). The CDR3 sequence is 11 residues long.

V is TRBV5-6 and J is TRBJ2-7, with TRBD1 identical over 12 bases. Germline assignment: CDR1 SGHDT and CDR2 YYEEEE. V lost 4 bases, J lost 7 bases, and 12 bases stayed unmatched. The CDR3 totals 16 residues. The CDR3 protein is CASSIPAGQGAKEQYF. DNA of the CDR3: TGTGCCAGCAGCATCCCGGCGGGACAGGGGGCTAAAGAGCAGTACTTC.

The V call is TRBV5-1, the J call TRBJ2-7, with D perhaps given as TRBD1 or TRBD2 (5 bases each). With 7 bases removed from V and 4 bases from J, the gap between germline ends came to 15 bases. CDR3 size: 13 residues. CDR1 is SGHRS and CDR2 is YFSETQ in the germline V gene. DNA for the CDR3: TGCGCCAGCGGGGCCGGGGATCTGTACGAGCAGTACTTC. Amino acids: CASGAGDLYEQYF. Full variable domain (rest looked up from reference TRBV5-1 and TRBJ2-7): KAGVTQTPRYLIKTRGQQVTLSCSPISGHRSVSWYQQTPGQGLQFLFEYFSETQRNKGNFPGRFSGRQFSNSRSEMNVSTLELGDSALYLCASGAGDLYEQYFGPGTRLTVT.

The J gene is TRBJ2-5, the V gene TRBV30, with 9 bases that match TRBD2. CDR3 length: 15 residues. V dropped 5 bases and J dropped 11; count of bases not matched to a gene: 18. Germline lookup yields CDR1 GTSNPN and CDR2 SVGIG (reference sequence). This CDR3 reads CAWGPRASGRREQYF. Here the CDR3 DNA reads TGTGCCTGGGGCCCGAGGGCAAGCGGGAGGAGGGAGCAGTACTTC.

The chain recombines TRBV27 with TRBJ2-1; unclear D gene. The CDR3 sequence is 14 residues long. CDR1 and CDR2 (germline): MNHEY, SMNVEV (reference sequence). V gave up 5 bases and J gave up 3 bases, with 11 bases separating them. The CDR3 here is CASSPKRDYNEQFF. The CDR3 DNA reads TGTGCCAGCAGTCCTAAACGCGACTACAATGAGCAGTTCTTC.

The V call is TRBV11-3, the J call TRBJ2-1, with TRBD2 matching 14 bases. CDR3 length: 18 residues. J lost 3 bases, V lost 5 bases, and 9 bases had no gene match. CDR1 and CDR2 from the germline V gene are SGHNT and YENEEA. This CDR3 is CASSPGTSGSHYYNEQFF. The CDR3 DNA is TGTGCCAGCAGCCCCGGGACTAGCGGGAGTCATTACTACAATGAGCAGTTCTTC.

The rearrangement joins TRBV18 to TRBJ2-2; 7 bases are shared with TRBD1. With V trimmed by 2 bases and J by 7 bases, 7 bases remained unmatched. The CDR3 is 15 residues long. Germline V lookup: CDR1 KGHSH, CDR2 LQKENI. The CDR3 DNA follows: TGTGCCAGCTCACCAGGACAGGTCATACTCGGGGAGCTGTTTTTT. Translating it yields CASSPGQVILGELFF. Combining the CDR3 with reference TRBV18 and TRBJ2-2 gives the whole variable domain NAGVMQNPRHLVRRRGQEARLRCSPMKGHSHVYWYRQLPEEGLKFMVYLQKENIIDESGMPKERFSAEFPKEGPSILRIQQVVRGDSAAYFCASSPGQVILGELFFGEGSRLTVL.

J is TRBJ2-2 and V is TRBV6-4; a possible D gene is TRBD1 (6 bases). Trimming cost V 3 bases and J 1 base, with 12 bases left between them. The CDR3 is made up of 16 amino acids. Germline V gene lookup returns CDR1 MRHNA and CDR2 SNTAGT. CDR3 sequence reads: CASSDPGAGNTGELFF. DNA for the CDR3: TGTGCCAGCAGTGATCCAGGGGCCGGGAACACCGGGGAGCTGTTTTTT.

This clone was recorded once. The gene calls are TRBV5-4 and TRBJ2-1; 8 nucleotides agree with TRBD1. The CDR3 consists of 15 residues. J gave up 3 bases and V 0 bases, and 2 bases lay outside the gene matches. CDR1 SGHNT and CDR2 YYREEE come from the germline V gene (reference sequence). CDR3 nucleotide sequence: TGTGCCAGCAGCTTGGGTGGGACAGGCTACAATGAGCAGTTCTTC. Its translation is CASSLGGTGYNEQFF.

The chain links TRBV5-6 to TRBJ1-5, with D maybe TRBD1 (5 bases). Trimming left V 4 bases short and J 2 bases short, with 10 bases between. This CDR3 has 14 amino acids. The germline CDR1 and CDR2 sequences are SGHDT and YYEEEE. This CDR3 is CASSLREGNQPQHF. The DNA for the CDR3 is TGTGCCAGCAGCCTCAGGGAGGGCAATCAGCCCCAGCATTTT.